One sample yielded the 14 T cell receptor beta chains listed below, sequenced in a study of cytomegalovirus exposure and HLA in healthy donors. Profiling relied on immunoSEQ multiplex PCR, and the TCRdb table lists in-frame clones only, not all of them. The repertoire has 300,000 or so clones, 88% of them found once; the top ten carry over 0.9%. The sample was PBMCs. The source of these receptors is a man under 40 in good health and CMV-seronegative.

The chain is built from TRBV20-1 and TRBJ1-1; no firm D call. CDR1 is DFQATT and CDR2 is SNEGSKA in the germline V gene (reference sequence). V lost 6 bases and J lost 4, with 9 bases in between. This CDR3 is 11 amino acids long. The CDR3 DNA sequence: TGCAGTGCCCCGGTTGTCACTGAAGCTTTCTTT. Protein product: CSAPVVTEAFF.

The CDR3: CAIRTSGWDTQYF. CDR3 nucleotide sequence: TGTGCCATCAGAACTAGCGGCTGGGATACGCAGTATTTT. The chain is built from TRBV5-8 and TRBJ2-3; 8 bases match TRBD2. Germline V gene data show CDR1 as SGHTS and CDR2 as YDEGEE. This CDR3 spans 13 amino acids. The junction had 9 bases not matched to a gene; V was cut back by 9 bases and J by 6 bases.

This clone was seen only once. The genes are TRBV9 and TRBJ2-5; 14 bases fit TRBD2. The CDR3 is 17 residues long. In germline, CDR1 is SGDLS, CDR2 YYNGEE. V trimming: 0 bases; J trimming: 1 base; junction bases outside the gene matches: 2. The DNA of the CDR3 is TGTGCCAGCAGCGTAGCTGGGACTAGCGGGGGCCAAGAGACCCAGTACTTC. Amino acid sequence: CASSVAGTSGGQETQYF.

CDR3 sequence reads: CASRNKFWTEAYEQYF. CDR3 DNA: TGTGCCAGCAGAAATAAATTTTGGACAGAAGCCTACGAGCAGTACTTC. This chain links TRBV27 with TRBJ2-7, with D possibly being TRBD1 (6 bases). CDR3 length: 16 residues. V lost 6 bases to trimming and J lost 2 bases, with 20 bases between them. Germline V gives CDR1 MNHEY, CDR2 SMNVEV (reference sequence).

The CDR3 protein is CALGEPSPLHF. For the CDR3, the DNA is TGTGCCCTTGGAGAGCCTTCACCCCTCCACTTT. The V gene is TRBV7-9, the J gene TRBJ1-6, with unresolved D. V lost 11 bases and J lost 9, with 11 bases in between. Germline CDR1 and CDR2: SEHNR and FQNEAQ (reference sequence). The CDR3 length is 11 residues.

The chain combines TRBV27 with TRBJ2-1; 9 bases match TRBD2. V dropped 5 bases and J dropped 0; count of bases not matched to a gene: 5. The CDR3 has 16 residues. CDR1 MNHEY and CDR2 SMNVEV come from the germline V gene (reference sequence). CDR3 amino acids: CASSPAGGYSYNEQFF. CDR3 nucleotide sequence: TGTGCCAGCAGTCCAGCGGGGGGCTACTCCTACAATGAGCAGTTCTTC.

J is TRBJ1-2 and V is TRBV6-5, with 7 bases lining up with TRBD1. The junction had 5 bases not matched to a gene; V was cut back by 5 bases and J by 2 bases. This CDR3 contains 14 residues. The germline V gene encodes CDR1 MNHEY and CDR2 SVGAGI. The CDR3 sequence is CASSEYRGNYGYTF. The CDR3 DNA reads as TGTGCCAGCAGTGAATACAGGGGAAACTATGGCTACACCTTC.

The V and J genes are TRBV4-1 and TRBJ1-1; D perhaps matches TRBD1 (5 bases). Trimming took 2 bases from V and 10 from J, leaving 17 bases between them. Germline V gene sequence: CDR1 MGHRA, CDR2 YSYEKL. The CDR3 loop spans 14 amino acids. CDR3 residues: CASSQFGSQGRAFF. The DNA for the CDR3 is TGCGCCAGCAGCCAATTTGGATCGCAGGGTCGAGCTTTCTTT.

In regard to this clone: The identical CDR3 is also encoded by other nucleotide sequences in the sample. The gene calls are TRBV5-1 and TRBJ2-7; D is possibly TRBD2 (6 bases). CDR1 and CDR2 (germline): SGHRS, YFSETQ. This CDR3 comprises 13 residues. The V end lost 3 bases, the J end lost 1 base, and 8 bases lay between the germline ends. The CDR3 spells CASSSSGSYEQYF. The CDR3 DNA sequence: TGCGCCAGCAGCTCAAGCGGGTCCTACGAGCAGTACTTC.

The chain joins TRBV10-1 to TRBJ1-6; 11 positions match TRBD1. The V and J ends lost 7 bases and 6 bases, in that order; junction bases with no gene match: 8. Germline lookup yields CDR1 WNHNN and CDR2 SYGVQD (reference sequence). CDR3 size: 16 residues. This chain's CDR3 is CASNRDGTGGNSPLHF. DNA for the CDR3: TGCGCCAGCAACCGGGATGGGACAGGGGGTAATTCACCCCTCCACTTT.

The V gene is TRBV7-8, the J gene TRBJ1-1; no firm D call. The CDR3 totals 14 residues. Trimming took 0 bases from V and 5 from J, leaving 10 bases between them. Germline CDR1 reads SGHVS; CDR2 reads FQNEAQ. The CDR3 nucleotides are TGTGCCAGCAGCTTAGCCCGGGAAAGAACTGAAGCTTTCTTT. Translated: CASSLARERTEAFF.

This sequence joins TRBV5-1 and TRBJ2-3; D call uncertain. V dropped 1 base and J dropped 14 bases, with 14 bases sitting between them. CDR3 length equals 12 residues. Germline values: CDR1 SGHRS, CDR2 YFSETQ. The CDR3 region has the DNA TGCGCCAGCAGCTTGTTGCGAGATACTCTGTATTTT. The encoded protein is CASSLLRDTLYF.

The CDR3 spells CASSLQGPETQYF. The CDR3 DNA is TGTGCCAGTTCGTTACAGGGCCCGGAGACCCAGTACTTC. The chain employs TRBV9 and TRBJ2-5, with D possibly matching TRBD1 (6 bases). Germline lookup yields CDR1 SGDLS and CDR2 YYNGEE. CDR3 length: 13 amino acids. V was pared by 8 bases and J by 5 bases, with 16 bases between.

The chain combines TRBV7-9 with TRBJ2-2; no reliable D call. Germline V gene lookup returns CDR1 SEHNR and CDR2 FQNEAQ (reference sequence). The CDR3 is made up of 13 amino acids. V was clipped by 2 bases and J by 6 bases, with 7 bases between them. The DNA for the CDR3 is TGTGCCAGCAGCTTAACGGTTCCCGGGGAGCTGTTTTTT. It is translated as CASSLTVPGELFF.